The T cell receptor (beta chain) under discussion was sequenced for a study of blood T cell repertoires in COVID-19. As originally analysed: Researchers report that nucleated cell counts were estimated from reference gene primer amplification. Data came from immunoSEQ multiplex PCR; TCRdb stores just in-frame clones and leaves some out. V and J calls and clone size are as listed in that table; D and trimming were resolved from the DNA. The sample includes 150,000 to 200,000 clones, roughly 90% of them seen just once. Sequencing was carried out using peripheral blood. The TCR sequence derives from a man between 18 and 29 years old with COVID-19, enrolled during active disease.

Written as DNA, the CDR3 is TGCGCCAGCAGCCCGGGACAGAACACTGAAGCTTTCTTT. This codes for CASSPGQNTEAFF. The rearrangement joins TRBV5-1 to TRBJ1-1; perhaps TRBD1 as D (6 bases). Germline CDR1 reads SGHRS; CDR2 reads YFSETQ. The CDR3 is made up of 13 amino acids. V lost 4 bases and J 1 base, leaving 8 bases between the germline ends.